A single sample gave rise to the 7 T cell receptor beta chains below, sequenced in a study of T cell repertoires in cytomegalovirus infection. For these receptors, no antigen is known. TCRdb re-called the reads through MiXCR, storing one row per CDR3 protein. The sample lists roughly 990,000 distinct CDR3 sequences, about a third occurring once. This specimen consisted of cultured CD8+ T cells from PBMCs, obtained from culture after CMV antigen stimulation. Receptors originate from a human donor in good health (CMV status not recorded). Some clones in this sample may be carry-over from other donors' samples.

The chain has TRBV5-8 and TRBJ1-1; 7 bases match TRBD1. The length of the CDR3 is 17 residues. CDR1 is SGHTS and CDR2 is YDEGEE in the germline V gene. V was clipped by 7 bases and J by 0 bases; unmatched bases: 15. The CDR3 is CASPSLTPGGMNTEAFF. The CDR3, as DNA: TGTGCCAGCCCCAGCTTGACGCCAGGGGGTATGAACACTGAAGCTTTCTTT. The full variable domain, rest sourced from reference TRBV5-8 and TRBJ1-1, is EAGVTQSPTHLIKTRGQQATLRCSPISGHTSVYWYQQALGLGLQFLLWYDEGEERNRGNFPPRFSGRQFPNYSSELNVNALELEDSALYLCASPSLTPGGMNTEAFFGQGTRLTVV.

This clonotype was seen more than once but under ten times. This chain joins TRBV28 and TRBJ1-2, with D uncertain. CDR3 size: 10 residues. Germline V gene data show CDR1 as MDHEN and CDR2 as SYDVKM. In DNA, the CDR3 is TGTGGGGCGGGAAACTATGGCTACACCTTC. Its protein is CGAGNYGYTF.

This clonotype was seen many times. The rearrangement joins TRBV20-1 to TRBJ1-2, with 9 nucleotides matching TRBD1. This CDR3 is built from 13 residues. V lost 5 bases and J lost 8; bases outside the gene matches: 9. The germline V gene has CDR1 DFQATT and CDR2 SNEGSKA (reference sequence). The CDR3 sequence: CSAPGQGTNGYTF. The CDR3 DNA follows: TGCAGTGCTCCCGGACAGGGGACTAACGGCTACACCTTC.

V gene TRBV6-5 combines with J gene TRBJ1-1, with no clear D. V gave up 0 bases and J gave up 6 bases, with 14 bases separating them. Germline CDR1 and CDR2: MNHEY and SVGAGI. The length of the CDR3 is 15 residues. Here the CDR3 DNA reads TGTGCCAGCAGTTACTCATGGGGTGGCGTGGCTGAAGCTTTCTTT. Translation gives CASSYSWGGVAEAFF.

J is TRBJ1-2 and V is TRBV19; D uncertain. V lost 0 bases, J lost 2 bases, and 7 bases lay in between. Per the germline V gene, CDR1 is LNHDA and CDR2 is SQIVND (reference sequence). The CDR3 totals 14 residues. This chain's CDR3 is CASSIERKNYGYTF. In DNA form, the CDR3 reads TGTGCCAGTAGTATAGAGCGGAAGAACTATGGCTACACCTTC. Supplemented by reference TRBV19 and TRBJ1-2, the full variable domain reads DGGITQSPKYLFRKEGQNVTLSCEQNLNHDAMYWYRQDPGQGLRLIYYSQIVNDFQKGDIAEGYSVSREKKESFPLTVTSAQKNPTAFYLCASSIERKNYGYTFGSGTRLTVV.

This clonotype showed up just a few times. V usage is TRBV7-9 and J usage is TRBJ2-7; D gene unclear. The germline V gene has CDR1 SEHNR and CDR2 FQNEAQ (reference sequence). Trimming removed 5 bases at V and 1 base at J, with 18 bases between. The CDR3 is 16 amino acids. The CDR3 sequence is CASSHISRSASYEQYF. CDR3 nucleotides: TGTGCCAGCAGCCATATCAGTCGTTCGGCATCCTACGAGCAGTACTTC.

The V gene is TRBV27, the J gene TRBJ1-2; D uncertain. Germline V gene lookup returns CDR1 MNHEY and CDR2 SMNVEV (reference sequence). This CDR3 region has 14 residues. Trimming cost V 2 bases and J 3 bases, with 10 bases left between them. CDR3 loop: CASSLAAYHYGYTF. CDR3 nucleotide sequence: TGTGCCAGCAGTTTAGCGGCTTACCACTATGGCTACACCTTC.